This T cell receptor (beta chain) was found in a study of blood T cells in healthy people across ages. Regarding the study as a whole: PBMCs were not sorted, which prevented a conclusive comparison of naive versus antigen-experienced cells.

Alongside a J-beta primer mix, a sample-barcoded 5' primer served in a second PCR lasting roughly 6 to 11 cycles. TCRdb ran MiXCR on the 5' RACE reads and lists one entry per CDR3 protein. The repertoire consists of 800,000 or so distinct CDR3 sequences, with approximately 25% occurring once and the leading ten covering 3% to 4.5%. Only a few counts were recorded for this clonotype. The antigen is undetermined. Trimming at V came to 1 base and at J to 1 base, leaving 6 bases not matched to a gene. The germline CDR1 and CDR2 sequences are SGHAT and FQDESV (reference sequence). The CDR3 is made up of 17 amino acids. These data were also filed under a second study, of T cells of mothers and their children.

The sequenced sample consisted of blood. The gene calls are TRBV11-1 and TRBJ2-1, with 8 bases that match TRBD2. This clonotype was sampled from a boy younger than 18 in good health. The CDR3 region is CASSLGGLAVSYNEQFF. As DNA, the CDR3 is TGTGCCAGCAGCTTAGGTGGACTAGCTGTTTCCTACAATGAGCAGTTCTTC.